The 23 T cell receptor beta chains below come from one sample, sequenced in a study of CD4 T cells in relation to SARS-CoV-2 and coronaviruses (dated by TCRdb to the early 2020s). Their antigens are not known. CD4+ T cells from unexposed donors were collected before the COVID-19 pandemic (2011-2018). Following 10 days of culture, the EasySep CD4+ T cell isolation kit was used to isolate CD4+ T cells. Library prep was done by the immunoSEQ multiplex PCR assay. The table was pulled from immuneACCESS by TCRdb, which kept in-frame rearrangements only. Such tables lose some clones; where checked, under half of the loss comes from unresolved V genes, and the rest has no known cause. Across this sample there are about 23,000 clones, with 70% to 80% seen only once. In total, the top ten clones hold about 15% of the sample. Sequencing used CD4+ T cells from PBMCs, cultured in vitro. These receptors were taken from a human donor in good health.

This chain links TRBV27 with TRBJ2-1; D gene uncertain. This CDR3 has 11 amino acids. Germline V gene data show CDR1 as MNHEY and CDR2 as SMNVEV (reference sequence). V gave up 7 bases and J gave up 3 bases, with 4 bases separating them. The CDR3 reads CASTYYNEQFF. Written as DNA, the CDR3 is TGTGCCAGCACTTACTACAATGAGCAGTTCTTC.

V usage is TRBV11-2 and J usage is TRBJ1-2; no clear D gene. Between the trimmed V and J ends, which lost 0 bases and 8 bases, there was a span of 10 bases. The CDR3 is 13 amino acids. Germline CDR1 SGHAT, CDR2 FQNNGV. CDR3 in amino acids: CASSLEGALGYTF. CDR3 coding DNA: TGTGCCAGCAGCTTAGAGGGAGCCCTGGGCTACACCTTC.

The chain couples TRBV5-6 to TRBJ2-7; D remains ambiguous. The V end lost 5 bases, the J end lost 6 bases, and 12 bases lay between the germline ends. The CDR3 spans 12 residues. Germline values: CDR1 SGHDT, CDR2 YYEEEE. Written as DNA, the CDR3 is TGTGCCAGCAGTTCCCGCAGGTTCGAGCAGTACTTC. It specifies CASSSRRFEQYF.

The chain links TRBV6-5 to TRBJ2-5; 10 bases match TRBD1. The germline V gene encodes CDR1 MNHEY and CDR2 SVGAGI. The CDR3 is 14 amino acids. After removal of 6 bases from V and 5 bases from J, the junction contained 6 bases not matched to a gene. The CDR3 sequence: CASRGTGVVETQYF. CDR3 DNA: TGTGCCAGCAGGGGGACAGGGGTTGTGGAGACCCAGTACTTC.

This chain uses TRBV7-3 with TRBJ1-1; D unclear. CDR1 SGHTA and CDR2 FQGTGA come from the germline V gene. Trimming took off 5 bases at V and 7 bases at J, with 14 bases between the two ends. The CDR3 contains 13 residues. The CDR3: CASSPHLEDEAFF. The CDR3 region has the DNA TGTGCCAGCAGCCCTCACTTGGAGGATGAAGCTTTCTTT.

V and J are TRBV27 and TRBJ2-6; D ambiguous. The CDR3 covers 15 residues. Trimming removed 5 bases from V and 0 bases from J, with 8 bases in between. Germline V gene lookup returns CDR1 MNHEY and CDR2 SMNVEV (reference sequence). Written as DNA, the CDR3 is TGTGCCAGCAGTCGGGCAGCCTCTGGGGCCAACGTCCTGACTTTC. Protein: CASSRAASGANVLTF.

This chain uses TRBV7-3 with TRBJ2-1; 11 bases are a match to TRBD2. CDR3 length equals 20 residues. The trim removed 2 bases at V and 0 bases at J, leaving 12 bases unmatched. Germline lookup yields CDR1 SGHTA and CDR2 FQGTGA. CDR3 bases: TGTGCCAGCAGCTTACGTAACCCGGGACTAGCGGCGAGCTCCTACAATGAGCAGTTCTTC. It yields the protein CASSLRNPGLAASSYNEQFF.

The rearrangement uses TRBV5-1 and TRBJ1-4; no clear D gene. This CDR3 spans 15 amino acids. Germline CDR1 and CDR2: SGHRS and YFSETQ. Deletions cut 0 bases from V and 8 bases from J, with 14 bases between. The CDR3 nucleotides are TGCGCCAGCAGCTTGGTAAGCAGGAGTGAAGAAAAACTGTTTTTT. Translating gives CASSLVSRSEEKLFF.

The table lists this clone with a few counts. The chain links TRBV27 to TRBJ2-7, with D maybe TRBD1 (5 bases). Germline loops: CDR1 MNHEY, CDR2 SMNVEV (reference sequence). Trimming took off 2 bases at V and 3 bases at J, with 17 bases between the two ends. The CDR3 consists of 16 residues. CDR3 amino acids: CASSLGDSNRRYEQYF. CDR3 in DNA: TGTGCCAGCAGTTTAGGCGACAGCAACAGACGCTACGAGCAGTACTTC.

This clone has a handful of counts. The V gene is TRBV4-2, the J gene TRBJ2-7, with TRBD1 matching 8 bases. This CDR3 region has 16 residues. Germline lookup yields CDR1 LGHNA and CDR2 YNFKEQ. The J segment lost 2 bases and the V segment lost 3 bases, leaving 9 bases of the junction unmatched. This CDR3 reads CASSQAPLQGAYEQYF. As DNA, the CDR3 is TGTGCCAGCAGCCAGGCACCCTTACAGGGGGCCTACGAGCAGTACTTC.

The chain employs TRBV28 and TRBJ1-5; D is unclear. Germline V gives CDR1 MDHEN, CDR2 SYDVKM. The CDR3 sequence is 14 residues long. Trimming removed 2 bases at V and 6 bases at J, with 11 bases between. CDR3 protein: CASSLGGVGQPQHF. The CDR3 coding sequence is TGTGCCAGCAGTTTAGGTGGCGTAGGTCAGCCCCAGCATTTT.

The chain uses TRBV15 and TRBJ2-1; unclear D gene. The CDR3 spans 16 residues. Germline V CDR1 and CDR2: LNHNV, YYDKDF (reference sequence). The V and J ends lost 2 bases and 9 bases respectively, with 20 bases between them. CDR3 sequence (DNA): TGTGCCACCAGCAGACCTTCCCCCGAATCGGGCGGTGAGCAGTTCTTC. It encodes CATSRPSPESGGEQFF.

The chain couples TRBV6-4 to TRBJ2-2, with D unresolved. The germline CDR1 and CDR2 sequences are MRHNA and SNTAGT. There are 13 residues in the CDR3. Trimming left V 2 bases short and J 4 bases short, with 5 bases between. The CDR3 region has the DNA TGTGCCAGCAGTGACAGCTCCACCGGGGAGCTGTTTTTT. This translates into CASSDSSTGELFF.

This rearrangement joins TRBV4-2 to TRBJ2-2; D is ambiguous. This CDR3 has 13 residues. V was clipped by 3 bases and J by 7 bases, with 9 bases between them. Germline V lookup: CDR1 LGHNA, CDR2 YNFKEQ. This CDR3 is CASSQQWDGELFF. CDR3 coding DNA: TGTGCCAGCAGCCAGCAGTGGGACGGGGAGCTGTTTTTT.

The chain recombines TRBV25-1 with TRBJ2-1; a possible D gene is TRBD2 (5 bases). V shed 3 bases and J shed 10 bases, with 22 bases lying between them. This CDR3 contains 16 residues. In germline, CDR1 is MGHDK, CDR2 SYGVNS. The CDR3 loop reads CASSETVSKPSGEQFF. The CDR3, as DNA: TGTGCCAGCAGTGAGACTGTATCCAAACCCTCGGGGGAGCAGTTCTTC.

The rearrangement joins TRBV27 to TRBJ1-1, with 7 bases matching TRBD1. This CDR3 comprises 13 residues. Losses at the gene ends were 5 bases for V and 10 bases for J; bases not matched to a gene: 10. From germline, CDR1 is MNHEY and CDR2 SMNVEV (reference sequence). The CDR3 nucleotides are TGTGCCAGCAGTAGTGCAGGGGGTTTCGTAGCTTTCTTT. It codes for CASSSAGGFVAFF.

This chain connects TRBV3-1 (or the pseudogene TRBV3-2) to TRBJ2-1, with 8 bases lining up with TRBD2. This CDR3 has 15 amino acids. Germline CDR1 and CDR2: LGHDT and YNNKEL (reference sequence). With V trimmed by 3 bases and J by 13 bases, 14 bases remained unmatched. This CDR3 is CASSHPPASGGYQFF. CDR3 in DNA: TGTGCCAGCAGCCATCCCCCCGCGAGCGGGGGCTATCAGTTCTTC.

The J gene is TRBJ2-7, the V gene TRBV1; TRBD2, the D gene given by the table, was not confirmed from the DNA. TRBV1 is recorded as a pseudogene. CDR3 size: 20 residues. The CDR3 nucleotides read TGCACCAGCAGCCAAGATCTCTGCTCCGGGACTAGCGGGAACCACTACGAGCAGTACTTC. It encodes CTSSQDLCSGTSGNHYEQYF.

The V call is TRBV19, the J call TRBJ1-1; D is uncertain. V dropped 4 bases and J dropped 4 bases, with 7 bases sitting between them. The CDR3 contains 12 residues. Per germline, CDR1 LNHDA and CDR2 SQIVND (reference sequence). The CDR3 DNA reads as TGTGCCAGTAGTAGAAGGATCACTGAAGCTTTCTTT. It yields the protein CASSRRITEAFF.

This clone has just one count. The chain couples TRBV24-1 to TRBJ2-1; D uncertain. The V gene lost 2 bases and the J gene lost 4 bases, with 23 bases spanning the gap. Germline CDR1 KGHDR, CDR2 SFDVKD. This CDR3 has 19 residues. The CDR3 bases are TGTGCCACCAGTGATTCCCTCGAGGATTCGACGGTATCTTACAATGAGCAGTTCTTC. Amino acid sequence: CATSDSLEDSTVSYNEQFF.

The chain joins TRBV18 to TRBJ1-1; TRBD1 agrees at 7 bases. This CDR3 has 12 residues. Trimming removed 3 bases from V and 8 bases from J; junction bases left unmatched: 3. The germline V gene has CDR1 KGHSH and CDR2 LQKENI. CDR3 sequence (DNA): TGTGCCAGCTCACCCCTGACAGGGGAAGCTTTCTTT. Amino acids: CASSPLTGEAFF. The full variable domain, completed using reference TRBV18 and TRBJ1-1, is NAGVMQNPRHLVRRRGQEARLRCSPMKGHSHVYWYRQLPEEGLKFMVYLQKENIIDESGMPKERFSAEFPKEGPSILRIQQVVRGDSAAYFCASSPLTGEAFFGQGTRLTVV.

This sequence joins TRBV19 and TRBJ1-2, with D maybe TRBD1 (6 bases). The ends were cut back, 4 bases at V and 8 bases at J, with 17 bases in the middle. CDR1 is LNHDA, CDR2 SQIVND, per germline (reference sequence). This CDR3 region has 14 residues. The CDR3 reads CASSNPDRGGGYTF. The CDR3 bases are TGTGCCAGTAGTAACCCGGACAGAGGGGGAGGCTACACCTTC.

This clone was seen more than once but under ten times. The rearrangement uses TRBV7-9 and TRBJ2-7; D might be TRBD1 (5 bases). The CDR3 is made up of 13 amino acids. The germline V gene has CDR1 SEHNR and CDR2 FQNEAQ (reference sequence). V lost 5 bases, J lost 1 base, and 9 bases lay in between. The CDR3 DNA follows: TGTGCCAGCAGCACAAGACAGTCCTACGAGCAGTACTTC. Translated: CASSTRQSYEQYF.